This T cell receptor (beta chain) originates from a study of T cell responses to AZD1222 COVID-19 vaccine. As to this clone: Antigen unknown.

Generated by immunoSEQ multiplex PCR, the TCRdb table keeps only in-frame clones and is missing some. The data hold about 140,000 clones, with about 87% observed a single time. General study findings and limits: Receipt of two AZD1222 doses was followed by a rise in Spike-specific TCR breadth and depth.

The CDR3 has 12 amino acids. From germline, CDR1 is SGHVS and CDR2 FQNEAQ. V shed 5 bases and J shed 4 bases, with 6 bases lying between them. The chain carries TRBV7-8 and TRBJ2-1, with no clear D. This clonotype originated in an adult in good health. This specimen consisted of peripheral blood, obtained on day 0 of AZD1222 vaccination. The CDR3 loop is CASSRPYNEQFF. CDR3 bases: TGTGCCAGCAGCCGACCTTACAATGAGCAGTTCTTC. Based on the CDR3 plus reference TRBV7-8 and TRBJ2-1, the full variable domain is GAGVSQSPRYKVAKRGQDVALRCDPISGHVSLFWYQQALGQGPEFLTYFQNEAQLDKSGLPSDRFFAERPEGSVSTLKIQRTQQEDSAVYLCASSRPYNEQFFGPGTRLTVL.